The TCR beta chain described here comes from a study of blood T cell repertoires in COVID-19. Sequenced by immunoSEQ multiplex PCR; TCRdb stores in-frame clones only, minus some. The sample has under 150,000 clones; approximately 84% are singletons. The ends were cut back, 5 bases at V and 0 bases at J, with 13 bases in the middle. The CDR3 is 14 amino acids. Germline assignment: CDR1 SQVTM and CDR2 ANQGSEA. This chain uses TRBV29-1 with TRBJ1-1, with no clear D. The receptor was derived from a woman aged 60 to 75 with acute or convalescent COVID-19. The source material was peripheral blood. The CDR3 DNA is TGCAGCGTTCGGCTGCAACTAGTGAACACTGAAGCTTTCTTT. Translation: CSVRLQLVNTEAFF. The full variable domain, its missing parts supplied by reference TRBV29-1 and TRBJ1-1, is SAVISQKPSRDICQRGTSLTIQCQVDSQVTMMFWYRQQPGQSLTLIATANQGSEATYESGFVIDKFPISRPNLTFSTLTVSNMSPEDSSIYLCSVRLQLVNTEAFFGQGTRLTVV.